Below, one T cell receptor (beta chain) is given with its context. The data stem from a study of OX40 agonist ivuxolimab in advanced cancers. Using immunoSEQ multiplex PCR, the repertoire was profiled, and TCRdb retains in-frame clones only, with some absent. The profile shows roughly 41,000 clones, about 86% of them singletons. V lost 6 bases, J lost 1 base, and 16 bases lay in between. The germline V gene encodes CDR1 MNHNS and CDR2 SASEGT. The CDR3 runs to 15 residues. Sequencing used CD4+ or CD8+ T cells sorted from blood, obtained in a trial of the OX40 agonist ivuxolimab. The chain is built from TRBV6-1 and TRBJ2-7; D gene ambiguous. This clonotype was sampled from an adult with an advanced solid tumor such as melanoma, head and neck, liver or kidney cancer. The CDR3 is CASRWTAGPSYEQYF. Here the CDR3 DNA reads TGTGCCAGCAGATGGACGGCCGGGCCTTCCTACGAGCAGTACTTC.